These 28 T cell receptor beta chains came from one sample sequenced in a study of response to subunit inactivated influenza vaccine. MiXCR, run by TCRdb on the RT-PCR reads, gives a single entry per CDR3 protein. The table shows about 780,000 distinct CDR3 sequences, with 15% to 20% occurring only once. Sequenced material: PBMCs from blood, taken 5 days after vaccination. The receptor source for this set is a man aged 45-65 years who received an inactivated influenza vaccine.

The chain couples TRBV12-3 or TRBV12-4 to TRBJ2-1; TRBD2 matches at 12 bases. This CDR3 spans 14 amino acids. V dropped 6 bases and J dropped 15; count of bases not matched to a gene: 12. For the CDR3, the DNA is TGTGCCAGCAGCCAAAGGACTAGCGGGACCGGAAGGTTCTTC. This codes for CASSQRTSGTGRFF.

V gene TRBV12-3 or TRBV12-4 combines with J gene TRBJ1-3; D uncertain. V shed 3 bases and J shed 0 bases, with 9 bases lying between them. The CDR3 has 15 amino acids. CDR3 nucleotides: TGTGCCAGCAGTTTCCGGGTCTACTCTGGAAACACCATATATTTT. It codes for CASSFRVYSGNTIYF.

This sequence joins TRBV9 and TRBJ2-1, with D perhaps matching TRBD2 (5 bases). With 0 bases removed from V and 6 bases from J, the gap between germline ends came to 13 bases. The CDR3 is 15 residues long. CDR1 is SGDLS, CDR2 YYNGEE, per germline. In DNA form, the CDR3 reads TGTGCCAGCAGCGTAGACACCGGACGGGGCAATGAGCAGTTCTTC. It specifies CASSVDTGRGNEQFF.

This clonotype was detected a few times. This chain joins TRBV20-1 and TRBJ2-5; D not certain. Between the trimmed V and J ends, which lost 1 base and 4 bases, there was a span of 10 bases. Germline V gene lookup returns CDR1 DFQATT and CDR2 SNEGSKA (reference sequence). This CDR3 has 13 amino acids. DNA for the CDR3: TGCAGTGCTAGAGTTCTGGGGATAGAGACCCAGTACTTC. This sequence encodes CSARVLGIETQYF.

This clonotype came up a few times. The V gene is TRBV18, the J gene TRBJ2-1; TRBD2 matches at 13 bases. The CDR3 is 14 residues long. Germline-derived CDR1 and CDR2 are KGHSH and LQKENI. V shed 3 bases, J shed 9 bases, and the junction held 2 bases outside the gene matches. Written as DNA, the CDR3 is TGTGCCAGCTCACCGACTAGCGGGGGGCCTGAGCAGTTCTTC. Amino acids: CASSPTSGGPEQFF.

J is TRBJ2-3 and V is TRBV9, with D possibly TRBD2 on 6 matching bases. Germline CDR1 is SGDLS and CDR2 is YYNGEE. The CDR3 is 20 residues long. The ends were cut back, 4 bases at V and 3 bases at J, with 30 bases in the middle. The CDR3 region has the DNA TGTGCCAGCAGCCACCCCTCCGCGACAGCGGCTGAACTAGCTACAGATACGCAGTATTTT. Translating it yields CASSHPSATAAELATDTQYF. Based on the CDR3 plus reference TRBV9 and TRBJ2-3, the full variable domain is DSGVTQTPKHLITATGQRVTLRCSPRSGDLSVYWYQQSLDQGLQFLIQYYNGEERAKGNILERFSAQQFPDLHSELNLSSLELGDSALYFCASSHPSATAAELATDTQYFGPGTRLTVL.

A few counts support this clonotype. CDR3 DNA: TGTGCCAGCAGGACAGGGGGACGTTCACCCCTCCACTTT. Amino acids: CASRTGGRSPLHF. This chain links TRBV27 with TRBJ1-6; 9 bases are a match to TRBD1. Germline V gene data show CDR1 as MNHEY and CDR2 as SMNVEV (reference sequence). V dropped 6 bases and J dropped 9; count of bases not matched to a gene: 3. The CDR3 contains 13 residues.

The chain joins TRBV10-2 to TRBJ1-3, with 7 bases aligning to TRBD1. J gave up 0 bases and V 3 bases, and 5 bases lay outside the gene matches. Germline CDR1 reads WSHSY; CDR2 reads SAAADI. The CDR3 is 16 amino acids. The CDR3 loop is CASSEYRGLSGNTIYF. The CDR3 region has the DNA TGCGCCAGCAGTGAATACAGGGGACTCTCTGGAAACACCATATATTTT.

This clonotype was counted at least ten times. The chain joins TRBV30 to TRBJ2-3; D uncertain. V gave up 7 bases and J gave up 2 bases, with 7 bases separating them. The CDR3 covers 11 residues. Germline-derived CDR1 and CDR2 are GTSNPN and SVGIG (reference sequence). The CDR3 here is CASTLTDTQYF. CDR3 coding DNA: TGTGCCTCCACACTCACAGATACGCAGTATTTT.

The chain is built from TRBV10-3 and TRBJ2-4; 10 bases agree with TRBD2. V lost 6 bases to trimming and J lost 4 bases; unmatched junction nucleotides: 6. The CDR3 has 15 residues. Germline assignment: CDR1 ENHRY and CDR2 SYGVKD. The CDR3 nucleotides read TGTGCCATCAGCCCCGGGACTAGCGCAAAAAACATTCAGTACTTC. It encodes CAISPGTSAKNIQYF.

The V gene is TRBV4-2, the J gene TRBJ2-3, with D tentatively TRBD1 or TRBD2 (6 bases each). The germline V gene encodes CDR1 LGHNA and CDR2 YNFKEQ. CDR3 length equals 17 residues. Trimming took 1 base from V and 2 from J, leaving 16 bases between them. CDR3 protein: CASSQGSGGGLTDTQYF. CDR3 in DNA: TGTGCCAGCAGCCAAGGGAGTGGAGGGGGACTCACAGATACGCAGTATTTT.

This clonotype was seen a few times. V and J are TRBV5-1 and TRBJ1-1; 8 nucleotides align to TRBD1. Trimming removed 1 base from V and 8 bases from J; junction bases left unmatched: 7. CDR1 and CDR2 (germline): SGHRS, YFSETQ. The CDR3 is 14 amino acids. The CDR3 protein is CASSLQGQAGEAFF. The CDR3 DNA is TGCGCCAGCAGCTTGCAGGGACAGGCCGGAGAAGCTTTCTTT.

This clonotype was seen more than once but under ten times. The V call is TRBV5-1, the J call TRBJ2-7; D perhaps matches TRBD2 (6 bases). V was pared by 4 bases and J by 3 bases, with 14 bases between. The CDR3 consists of 14 residues. Germline V lookup: CDR1 SGHRS, CDR2 YFSETQ. The CDR3 bases are TGCGCCAGCAGCACCCTTCGGGGGAACTACGAGCAGTACTTC. It is translated as CASSTLRGNYEQYF.

This clonotype has ten or more counts. The chain joins TRBV6-5 to TRBJ2-1; no firm D call. Germline V gene sequence: CDR1 MNHEY, CDR2 SVGAGI. The CDR3 has 12 amino acids. V lost 5 bases and J lost 7, with 9 bases in between. Here the CDR3 reads CASSAAGNEQFF. CDR3 DNA: TGTGCCAGCAGTGCGGCCGGTAATGAGCAGTTCTTC.

This clonotype was recorded a few times. The V call is TRBV29-1, the J call TRBJ1-1; the D is unclear. The V end lost 7 bases, the J end lost 8 bases, and 23 bases lay between the germline ends. The length of the CDR3 is 14 residues. Germline V gene sequence: CDR1 SQVTM, CDR2 ANQGSEA. The CDR3 DNA follows: TGCAGCGACTGGGATAGGAATTCTAAGAGAGAAGCTTTCTTT. This sequence encodes CSDWDRNSKREAFF.

V gene TRBV24-1 combines with J gene TRBJ2-2, with D unresolved. V lost 3 bases and J 4 bases, leaving 14 bases between the germline ends. This CDR3 comprises 16 residues. Germline CDR1 reads KGHDR; CDR2 reads SFDVKD. The CDR3 is CATSDPLRGPTGELFF. The CDR3 coding sequence is TGTGCCACCAGTGATCCGCTCAGAGGACCCACCGGGGAGCTGTTTTTT.

V usage is TRBV4-3 and J usage is TRBJ2-5; the D gene is possibly TRBD2 (6 bases). Germline lookup yields CDR1 LGHNA and CDR2 YSLEER. The CDR3 totals 15 residues. The ends were cut back, 0 bases at V and 6 bases at J, with 14 bases in the middle. The CDR3 is CASSQDLRGGKTQYF. DNA of the CDR3: TGCGCCAGCAGCCAAGATCTGCGGGGAGGCAAGACCCAGTACTTC.

This clonotype was recorded many times. This chain joins TRBV12-3 or TRBV12-4 and TRBJ2-3; 11 bases match TRBD2. The V gene end was trimmed by 6 bases and the J gene end by 3 bases; junction bases not matched to a gene: 5. The CDR3 spans 15 residues. The CDR3 DNA reads as TGTGCCAGCAGCGGATTAGCGGGAGGGACAGATACGCAGTATTTT. Protein product: CASSGLAGGTDTQYF.

A few counts support this clonotype. J is TRBJ2-3 and V is TRBV5-1, with D possibly being TRBD2 (6 bases). The CDR3 runs to 15 residues. Germline CDR1 and CDR2: SGHRS and YFSETQ. With 3 bases removed from V and 1 base from J, the gap between germline ends came to 12 bases. The CDR3 DNA reads TGCGCCAGCAGCTCGGAGGGGCTCGGCACAGATACGCAGTATTTT. Translated, it gives CASSSEGLGTDTQYF.

This clonotype was counted a few times. V usage is TRBV11-2 and J usage is TRBJ2-1; D unresolved. Between the trimmed V and J ends, which lost 3 bases and 5 bases, there was a span of 14 bases. The CDR3 covers 15 residues. Germline V gene sequence: CDR1 SGHAT, CDR2 FQNNGV. The CDR3 nucleotides read TGTGCCAGCAGCTTGAGTCTTGTCCCTCACAATGAGCAGTTCTTC. It codes for CASSLSLVPHNEQFF. Looking up the rest from reference TRBV11-2 and TRBJ2-1 gives the full variable domain: EAGVAQSPRYKIIEKRQSVAFWCNPISGHATLYWYQQILGQGPKLLIQFQNNGVVDDSQLPKDRFSAERLKGVDSTLKIQPAKLEDSAVYLCASSLSLVPHNEQFFGPGTRLTVL.

The chain recombines TRBV20-1 with TRBJ2-3; 11 bases are a match to TRBD2. V shed 2 bases, J shed 4 bases, and the junction held 8 bases outside the gene matches. CDR1 is DFQATT and CDR2 is SNEGSKA in the germline V gene (reference sequence). The CDR3 sequence is 16 residues long. For the CDR3, the DNA is TGCAGTGCTAGACAGTCCCTAGCGGGAGGTGCAGATACGCAGTATTTT. This encodes CSARQSLAGGADTQYF.

Comment on this clonotype: Being one base from a much bigger clone, this may be a read error. This chain connects TRBV29-1 to TRBJ2-7, with TRBD1 matching 8 bases. This CDR3 has 16 residues. V lost 7 bases and J lost 5; bases outside the gene matches: 19. CDR1 is SQVTM, CDR2 ANQGSEA, per germline. The CDR3 DNA reads as TGCAGCGCCTCATGCCTTATGACAGGGGAGGTTGACGAGCAGTACTTC. Protein product: CSASCLMTGEVDEQYF.

This chain links TRBV28 with TRBJ2-4; no clear D. From germline, CDR1 is MDHEN and CDR2 SYDVKM. CDR3 length: 14 amino acids. Trimming took off 1 base at V and 6 bases at J, with 10 bases between the two ends. The CDR3 spells CASSLFGSTNIQYF. CDR3 DNA: TGTGCCAGCAGTTTATTTGGTTCCACAAACATTCAGTACTTC.

This sequence joins TRBV27 and TRBJ2-3; TRBD1 aligns across 9 bases. CDR1 is MNHEY and CDR2 is SMNVEV in the germline V gene (reference sequence). Unmatched junction bases numbered 8, after V lost 6 bases and J lost 1 base. This CDR3 is built from 16 residues. The DNA of the CDR3 is TGTGCCAGCAGAAAACCCGGGACAGGGCGCACAGATACGCAGTATTTT. Amino acids: CASRKPGTGRTDTQYF.

The CDR3 spells CASSAIDGYTF. DNA of the CDR3: TGCGCCAGCAGCGCAATAGATGGCTACACCTTC. The chain employs TRBV5-1 and TRBJ1-2; D is uncertain. CDR3 size: 11 residues. Trimming pared 4 bases from V and 6 bases from J, leaving 7 bases between. Germline V gene data show CDR1 as SGHRS and CDR2 as YFSETQ.

This clonotype has only a few counts. V is TRBV6-5 and J is TRBJ1-1, with 7 positions matching TRBD1. V lost 1 base, J lost 4 bases, and 3 bases stayed unmatched. There are 14 residues in the CDR3. Germline loops: CDR1 MNHEY, CDR2 SVGAGI. CDR3 DNA: TGTGCCAGCAGTTACTTGACAGGGTCCACTGAAGCTTTCTTT. It encodes CASSYLTGSTEAFF.

The chain uses TRBV5-1 and TRBJ2-5; TRBD2 matches at 11 bases. After removal of 0 bases from V and 1 base from J, the junction contained 8 bases not matched to a gene. This CDR3 has 18 residues. Germline V gene sequence: CDR1 SGHRS, CDR2 YFSETQ. CDR3 loop: CASSLALLTSGVQETQYF. CDR3 nucleotide sequence: TGCGCCAGCAGCTTGGCCCTGCTGACTAGCGGGGTCCAAGAGACCCAGTACTTC.

This sequence joins TRBV28 and TRBJ2-5, with D perhaps matching TRBD2 (6 bases). V was trimmed by 5 bases and J by 2 bases, leaving 12 bases between them. The CDR3 runs to 14 residues. Germline V lookup: CDR1 MDHEN, CDR2 SYDVKM. CDR3 sequence (DNA): TGTGCCAGCAGTCACCGGGACTCGCAAGAGACCCAGTACTTC. Protein: CASSHRDSQETQYF. The whole variable domain, filled in from reference TRBV28 and TRBJ2-5, reads DVKVTQSSRYLVKRTGEKVFLECVQDMDHENMFWYRQDPGLGLRLIYFSYDVKMKEKGDIPEGYSVSREKKERFSLILESASTNQTSMYLCASSHRDSQETQYFGPGTRLLVL.